This T cell receptor (beta chain) was obtained from a study of PD-1 blockade in mismatch repair-deficient tumors. V gave up 1 base and J gave up 0 bases, with 12 bases separating them. The CDR3 totals 16 residues. CDR1 is MGHRA, CDR2 YSYEKL, per germline. The protocol was immunoSEQ multiplex PCR, while the TCRdb copy is restricted to in-frame clones and leaves out a portion. The sample shows under 150,000 clones, approximately 90% of them seen only once. A few pembrolizumab responders had their TCRs sequenced. This sequence originates from an adult with mismatch repair-deficient cancer. This specimen was peripheral blood, taken 44 weeks after starting pembrolizumab. The chain recombines TRBV4-1 with TRBJ1-1; D unclear. CDR3 residues: CASSQGARNLNTEAFF. The CDR3 bases are TGCGCCAGCAGCCAAGGGGCTCGGAACTTGAACACTGAAGCTTTCTTT.